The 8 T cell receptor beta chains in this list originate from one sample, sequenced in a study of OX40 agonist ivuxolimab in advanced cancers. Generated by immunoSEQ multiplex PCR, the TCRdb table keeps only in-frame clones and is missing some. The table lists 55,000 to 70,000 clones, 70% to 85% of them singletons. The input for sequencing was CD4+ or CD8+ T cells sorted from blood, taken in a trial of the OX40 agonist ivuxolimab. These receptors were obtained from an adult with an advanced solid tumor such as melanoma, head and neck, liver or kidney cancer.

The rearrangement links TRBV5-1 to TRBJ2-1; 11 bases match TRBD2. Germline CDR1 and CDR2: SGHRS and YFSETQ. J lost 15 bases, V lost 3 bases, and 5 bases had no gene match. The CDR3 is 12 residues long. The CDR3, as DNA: TGCGCCAGCAGCTCTAGCGGGGGGCTGGGGTTCTTC. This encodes CASSSSGGLGFF.

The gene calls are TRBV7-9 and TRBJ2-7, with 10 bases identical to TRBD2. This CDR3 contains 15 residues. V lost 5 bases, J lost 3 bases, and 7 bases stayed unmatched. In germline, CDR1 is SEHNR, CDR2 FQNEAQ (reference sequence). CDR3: CASSSTRTSGYEQYF. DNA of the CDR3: TGTGCCAGCAGCAGCACTAGGACTAGCGGCTACGAGCAGTACTTC. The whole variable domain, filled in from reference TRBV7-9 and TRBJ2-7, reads DTGVSQNPRHKITKRGQNVTFRCDPISEHNRLYWYRQTLGQGPEFLTYFQNEAQLEKSRLLSDRFSAERPKGSFSTLEIQRTEQGDSAMYLCASSSTRTSGYEQYFGPGTRLTVT.

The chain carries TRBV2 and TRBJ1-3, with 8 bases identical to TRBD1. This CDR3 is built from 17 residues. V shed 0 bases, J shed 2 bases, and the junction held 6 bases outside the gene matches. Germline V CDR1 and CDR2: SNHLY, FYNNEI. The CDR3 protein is CASSEAQGQGTGNTIYF. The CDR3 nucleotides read TGTGCCAGCAGTGAAGCGCAAGGACAGGGAACTGGAAACACCATATATTTT.

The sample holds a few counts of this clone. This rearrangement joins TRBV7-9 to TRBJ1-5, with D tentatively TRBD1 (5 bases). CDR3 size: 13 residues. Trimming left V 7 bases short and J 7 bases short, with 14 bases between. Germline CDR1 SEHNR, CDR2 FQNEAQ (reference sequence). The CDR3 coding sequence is TGTGCCAGCAATCGGGACGGGAGACAGCCCCAGCATTTT. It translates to CASNRDGRQPQHF.

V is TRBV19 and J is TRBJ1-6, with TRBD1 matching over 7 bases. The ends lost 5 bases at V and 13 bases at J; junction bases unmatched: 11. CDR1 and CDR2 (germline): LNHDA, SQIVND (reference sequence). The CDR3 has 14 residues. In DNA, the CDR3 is TGTGCCAGTAGTTCAGGACAGGAATTCAAGCCCCTCCACTTT. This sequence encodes CASSSGQEFKPLHF.

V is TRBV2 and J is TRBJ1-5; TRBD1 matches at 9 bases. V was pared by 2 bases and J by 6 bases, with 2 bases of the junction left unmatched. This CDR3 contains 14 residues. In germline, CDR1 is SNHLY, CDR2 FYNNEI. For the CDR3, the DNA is TGTGCCAGCAGTGAAAGGGACAGGGTTCAGCCCCAGCATTTT. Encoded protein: CASSERDRVQPQHF.

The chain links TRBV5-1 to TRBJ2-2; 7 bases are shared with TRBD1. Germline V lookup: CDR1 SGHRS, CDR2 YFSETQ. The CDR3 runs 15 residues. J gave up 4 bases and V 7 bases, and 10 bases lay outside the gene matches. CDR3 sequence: CASLAGTVGTGELFF. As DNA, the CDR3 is TGCGCCAGCTTGGCCGGGACAGTGGGCACCGGGGAGCTGTTTTTT.

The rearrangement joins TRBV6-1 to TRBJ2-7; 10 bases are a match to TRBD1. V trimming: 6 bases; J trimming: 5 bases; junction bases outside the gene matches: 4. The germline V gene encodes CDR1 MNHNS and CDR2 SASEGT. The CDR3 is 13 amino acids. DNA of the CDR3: TGTGCCAGCAGCGGGACAGGGGAGGACGAGCAGTACTTC. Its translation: CASSGTGEDEQYF.